The clone carrying this TCR beta chain has at least ten counts. These data belong to a study of CD8 T cells in ankylosing spondylitis. Researchers built TCR beta libraries using quantitative 5'-RACE with molecular barcodes. Each CDR3 protein is one row after TCRdb ran MiXCR on the 5' RACE reads. Among about 130,000 distinct CDR3 sequences, over 7% were seen once, and the ten largest hold approximately 3.3%. This CDR3 region has 18 residues. The germline V gene encodes CDR1 DFQATT and CDR2 SNEGSKA (reference sequence). V was pared by 0 bases and J by 9 bases, with 15 bases of the junction left unmatched.

The sequence derives from a male donor with ankylosing spondylitis or in good health (not recorded which). This rearrangement joins TRBV20-1 to TRBJ2-1; 12 bases are shared with TRBD2. Sequences were obtained from blood, either unsorted or a sorted T cell fraction (not recorded which). CDR3 region: CSAREELAGGLIGVEQFF. In DNA, the CDR3 is TGCAGTGCTAGAGAAGAACTAGCGGGAGGACTCATCGGCGTTGAGCAGTTCTTC.